This T cell receptor (beta chain) was sequenced for a study of T cells after yellow fever vaccination (dated by TCRdb to between 2018 and 2021). A note on the overall study: Memory subsets (EM, EMRA, CM and Tscm) were sorted on a BD FACS Aria III using CD3, CD45RA, CCR7 and CD95 staining. Two healthy male donors, one aged 18 to 30 and one aged 30 to 39 years, were included in the cohort. Libraries from fractions with low cell numbers were prepared with the SMART-Seq v4 Ultra Low Input RNA kit. Memory subsets were sorted on days 0, 15 and 45 and at 18 months after primary vaccination, and on days 0, 15 and 45 after the 30-year booster. To follow T-cell clones before and after both primary and booster YFV17D yellow fever vaccination, bulk TCR alpha and beta repertoires underwent longitudinal sequencing. Blood samples were taken at several timepoints before and after primary and secondary immunization, and bulk PBMC replicates and cell subsets were isolated.

This clonotype has a count of ten or more. Base qualities were left out, and no much larger clone turns up one base away. For this chain, trimming is 5 bases at the V end and 4 bases at the J end, and the number of junction bases without a gene match is 7. CDR1 and CDR2, per the germline V gene (reference sequence), are SEHNR and FQNEAQ. The CDR3 measures 15 amino acids from cysteine to phenylalanine. Kept here is only the CDR3 DNA, which spans 45 bases and is read in frame from base 1. Here is what the overall study found, with its caveats: Computational filtering was required because FACS-sorted repertoires could contain abundant contaminating clonotypes from the bulk population. The study included only two donors, which limits how far the findings can be generalized. On day 0, almost all vaccine-responding clonotypes were found to be below detection in the sorted memory subsets. Most clones expanded after primary vaccination (around 97% of CD4 and roughly 90% of CD8) were re-detected after the booster, suggesting that broad memory maintenance occurred. Compared with the primary T-cell response, the secondary T-cell response was faster but weaker, reaching its peak on day 5 rather than on day 15. A small share of clonotypes occurred in both CD4 and CD8 compartments, likely arising from convergent recombination.

In light of the paper, this sample's treatment or condition label describes: live attenuated yellow fever vaccine strain. PBMCs were isolated from peripheral blood using a standard Ficoll-Paque protocol. RNA from sorted memory subsets was extracted with the RNeasy Micro Kit. TCR cDNA was synthesized by 5'RACE template switching, through which a universal primer site and unique molecular identifiers were introduced. Priming for cDNA synthesis came from both the TCR alpha and TCR beta constant segments. Library amplification used two PCR steps, and the second PCR step added sample barcodes and sequencing adapters. Libraries were sequenced on Illumina HiSeq 2500 (2x100 bp) or NovaSeq (2x150 bp). Per the source publication's procedure: Demultiplexing of reads and collapsing into UMI consensus sequences were performed with MIGEC, and V(D)J alignment was carried out with MiXCR. Clonotypes responding to the vaccine were identified with edgeR on replicate PBMC samples, with the criteria of FDR below 0.01 and a log2 fold change above 5 up to day 15. Each bulk clonotype was labeled CD4 or CD8 based on which sequenced repertoire, CD4 or CD8, contained the clonotype at higher abundance. To estimate the distribution of each clone across memory phenotypes, clonotype frequencies in memory subsets were weighted by FACS-sorted cell numbers. In TCRdb, the public reads were trimmed at Q25 with fastp and aligned with MiXCR, with productive beta chains retained. Each CDR3 protein appears once, grouped with its most common genes and DNA. The V and J calls were determined by TCRdb, not by the authors. The sample data list 30,000 or so distinct CDR3 sequences, and less than 8% of these were observed just once. The ten largest clones take up approximately 23% of the sample.

This clonotype originated in a man aged 18 to 30 who received the YFV17D yellow fever vaccine. Here the chain combines TRBV7-9 and TRBJ2-1; a stretch of 8 junction bases matches TRBD1. The sequencing used PBMCs, either bulk or a sorted T-cell subset (CD4+, CD8+, memory, or dextramer-sorted; not recorded which), collected on the day of the first yellow fever vaccination. The DNA is TGTGCCAGCAGCGGACAGGGACCGGTATACAATGAGCAGTTCTTC. This gives the protein CASSGQGPVYNEQFF.